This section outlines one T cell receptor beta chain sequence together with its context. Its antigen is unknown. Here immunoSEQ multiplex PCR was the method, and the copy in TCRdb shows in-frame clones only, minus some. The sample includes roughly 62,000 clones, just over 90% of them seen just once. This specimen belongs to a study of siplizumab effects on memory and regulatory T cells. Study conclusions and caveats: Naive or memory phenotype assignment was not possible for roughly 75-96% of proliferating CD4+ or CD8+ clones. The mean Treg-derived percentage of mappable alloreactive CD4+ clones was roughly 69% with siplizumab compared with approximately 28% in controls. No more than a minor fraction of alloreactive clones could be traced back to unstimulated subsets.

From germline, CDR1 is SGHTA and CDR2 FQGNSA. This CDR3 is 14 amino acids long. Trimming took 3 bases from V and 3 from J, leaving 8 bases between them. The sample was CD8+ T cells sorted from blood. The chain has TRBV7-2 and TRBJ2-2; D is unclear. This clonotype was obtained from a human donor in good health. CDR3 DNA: TGTGCCAGCAGCTTTGGTTTTGACACCGGGGAGCTGTTTTTT. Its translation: CASSFGFDTGELFF.